The rows below give T cell receptor beta chains drawn from one sample of a study of blood T cell repertoires in COVID-19. Data came from immunoSEQ multiplex PCR; TCRdb stores just in-frame clones and leaves some out. This sample has hundreds of thousands of clones; more than 75% occur once, and the top ten carry around 2.6%. The specimen sequenced was PBMCs or T cells enriched from blood (not recorded which). The receptors stem from a man aged 60-69 years who had recovered from COVID-19. Both conserved end residues are part of each CDR3. D genes are given only for firm matches. Only part of the rows carry a size: once, few, many, or a class if the clone is expanded.

size: -
J: TRBJ1-2
D: -
V: TRBV5-5
CDR3: CASSPDAGVTSYTF
DNA: TGTGCCAGCAGCCCCGACGCCGGGGTAACGAGCTACACCTTC

size: -
J: TRBJ2-3
D: -
V: TRBV18
CDR3: CASSPRDTFTDTQYF
DNA: TGTGCCAGCTCACCACGGGACACATTCACAGATACGCAGTATTTT

size: -
J: TRBJ2-5
D: TRBD1
V: TRBV4-1
CDR3: CASSHEDRPHETQYF
DNA: TGCGCCAGCAGCCACGAGGACAGGCCCCATGAGACCCAGTACTTC

size: -
J: TRBJ2-7
D: -
V: TRBV18
CDR3: CASSSNSYEQYF
DNA: TGTGCCAGCTCTTCCAACTCCTACGAGCAGTACTTC

size: -
J: TRBJ1-1
D: -
V: TRBV7-2
CDR3: CASSFRQAGSAEAFF
DNA: TGTGCCAGCAGCTTCAGACAGGCCGGATCGGCTGAAGCTTTCTTT

size: -
J: TRBJ1-1
D: -
V: TRBV18
CDR3: CASSPRPEGDTEAFF
DNA: TGTGCCAGCTCACCCCGTCCCGAGGGGGACACTGAAGCTTTCTTT

size: -
J: TRBJ1-2
D: TRBD1
V: TRBV6-5
CDR3: CASRSPGQVNYGYTF
DNA: TGTGCCAGCAGATCCCCGGGACAGGTGAACTATGGCTACACCTTC

size: -
J: TRBJ1-5
D: -
V: TRBV7-7
CDR3: CAVGGTTLSGGNQPQHF
DNA: TGTGCTGTTGGTGGGACTACTCTCTCTGGTGGCAATCAGCCCCAGCATTTT

size: -
J: TRBJ1-5
D: -
V: TRBV27
CDR3: CASSSRVYQPQHF
DNA: TGTGCCAGCAGTTCCAGGGTTTATCAGCCCCAGCATTTT

size: -
J: TRBJ2-1
D: -
V: TRBV9
CDR3: CASSGAGGPYNEQFF
DNA: TGTGCCAGCAGCGGGGCGGGCGGGCCGTACAATGAGCAGTTCTTC

size: -
J: TRBJ1-1
D: TRBD1
V: TRBV5-1
CDR3: CASSLQGGNTEAFF
DNA: TGCGCCAGCAGCTTGCAGGGGGGAAACACTGAAGCTTTCTTT

size: -
J: TRBJ1-2
D: -
V: TRBV3-1/TRBV3-2
CDR3: CASSQDRGGRANYGYTF
DNA: TGTGCCAGCAGCCAAGATCGGGGGGGTAGGGCTAACTATGGCTACACCTTC

size: -
J: TRBJ1-5
D: -
V: TRBV7-2
CDR3: CASSAGYSNQPQHF
DNA: TGTGCCAGCAGCGCGGGGTATAGCAATCAGCCCCAGCATTTT

size: once
J: TRBJ2-3
D: TRBD1
V: TRBV2
CDR3: CASSEGDRGIDTQYF
DNA: TGTGCCAGCAGTGAGGGCGACAGGGGTATAGATACGCAGTATTTT

size: -
J: TRBJ2-1
D: TRBD2
V: TRBV5-1
CDR3: CASSLGAGYHNEQFF
DNA: TGCGCCAGCAGCTTAGGAGCGGGGTACCACAATGAGCAGTTCTTC

size: -
J: TRBJ2-2
D: -
V: TRBV7-6
CDR3: CASSLVGAFTGELFF
DNA: TGTGCCAGCAGCTTAGTGGGGGCGTTCACCGGGGAGCTGTTTTTT

size: -
J: TRBJ2-7
D: -
V: TRBV5-1
CDR3: CASSLGGSAYEQYF
DNA: TGCGCCAGCAGCTTGGGGGGTAGCGCCTACGAGCAGTACTTC

size: once
J: TRBJ2-5
D: TRBD1
V: TRBV5-1
CDR3: CASSGGQGEETQYF
DNA: TGCGCCAGCAGCGGGGGACAGGGTGAAGAGACCCAGTACTTC

size: -
J: TRBJ1-1
D: -
V: TRBV12-3/TRBV12-4
CDR3: CASSLNGNTEAFF
DNA: TGTGCCAGCAGTCTAAATGGGAACACTGAAGCTTTCTTT

size: -
J: TRBJ1-2
D: TRBD1
V: TRBV5-1
CDR3: CASSLSYLFGTGVMNYGYTF
DNA: TGCGCCAGCAGCTTGTCGTATCTTTTTGGGACAGGGGTAATGAACTATGGCTACACCTTC

size: -
J: TRBJ1-5
D: -
V: TRBV4-3
CDR3: CASSQDLIGAGQPQHF
DNA: TGCGCCAGCAGCCAAGATTTAATAGGGGCCGGGCAGCCCCAGCATTTT

size: -
J: TRBJ1-3
D: TRBD1
V: TRBV6-5
CDR3: CASRAGGTAGNTIYF
DNA: TGTGCCAGCCGGGCAGGGGGTACTGCGGGAAACACCATATATTTT

size: -
J: TRBJ2-7
D: TRBD1
V: TRBV30
CDR3: CAWNKQGWNEQYF
DNA: TGTGCCTGGAATAAACAGGGGTGGAACGAGCAGTACTTC

size: -
J: TRBJ2-7
D: -
V: TRBV10-3
CDR3: CAIGGSGNEQYF
DNA: TGTGCCATCGGGGGGTCGGGGAACGAGCAGTACTTC

size: -
J: TRBJ2-2
D: -
V: TRBV5-1
CDR3: CASRETSYGNTGELFF
DNA: TGCGCCAGCAGGGAAACTAGTTACGGGAACACCGGGGAGCTGTTTTTT

size: -
J: TRBJ1-6
D: -
V: TRBV5-6
CDR3: CASSFGGRENSPLHF
DNA: TGTGCCAGCAGCTTTGGAGGAAGAGAAAATTCACCCCTCCACTTT

size: -
J: TRBJ2-1
D: TRBD2
V: TRBV5-6
CDR3: CASSLRGGYNEQFF
DNA: TGTGCCAGCAGCTTACGGGGGGGTTACAATGAGCAGTTCTTC

size: once
J: TRBJ1-3
D: TRBD1
V: TRBV5-6
CDR3: CASSWTGGVGNTIYF
DNA: TGTGCCAGCAGCTGGACAGGGGGCGTTGGAAACACCATATATTTT

size: -
J: TRBJ2-7
D: TRBD2
V: TRBV6-2/TRBV6-3
CDR3: CASSLSGSNNEQYF
DNA: TGTGCCAGCAGCCTTAGCGGGAGTAATAACGAGCAGTACTTC

size: -
J: TRBJ2-7
D: -
V: TRBV5-5
CDR3: CASSPPFSDEQYF
DNA: TGTGCCAGCAGCCCGCCGTTTTCGGACGAGCAGTACTTC

size: -
J: TRBJ2-7
D: TRBD2
V: TRBV30
CDR3: CAWSDFLAGHSYEQYF
DNA: TGTGCCTGGAGTGACTTTCTAGCGGGGCACTCCTACGAGCAGTACTTC

size: -
J: TRBJ2-7
D: -
V: TRBV5-6
CDR3: CASSSTGSYEQYF
DNA: TGTGCCAGCAGCTCGACAGGTTCCTACGAGCAGTACTTC

size: -
J: TRBJ2-7
D: -
V: TRBV6-5
CDR3: CASSNGQTYEQYF
DNA: TGTGCCAGCAGTAATGGACAGACCTACGAGCAGTACTTC

size: -
J: TRBJ1-4
D: -
V: TRBV15
CDR3: CATSNRIGSARGRLFF
DNA: TGTGCCACCAGTAACCGAATTGGGTCTGCCAGGGGAAGACTGTTTTTT

size: -
J: TRBJ1-1
D: -
V: TRBV7-8
CDR3: CASSLVVGIRTPKATEAFF
DNA: TGTGCCAGCAGCTTAGTGGTGGGTATCCGGACACCTAAAGCCACTGAAGCTTTCTTT

size: -
J: TRBJ2-3
D: -
V: TRBV28
CDR3: CASNERTDTQYF
DNA: TGTGCCAGCAACGAGCGCACAGATACGCAGTATTTT

size: many
J: TRBJ1-2
D: -
V: TRBV20-1
CDR3: CSATGAYGYTF
DNA: TGCAGTGCTACAGGGGCTTACGGCTACACCTTC

size: -
J: TRBJ2-1
D: TRBD2
V: TRBV18
CDR3: CASSPPLAGGPSEQFF
DNA: TGTGCCAGCTCACCTCCGCTAGCGGGGGGTCCCAGTGAGCAGTTCTTC

size: -
J: TRBJ2-7
D: -
V: TRBV6-2/TRBV6-3
CDR3: CASSPPGETVF
DNA: TGTGCCAGCAGCCCTCCAGGGGAAACGGTTTTC

size: once
J: TRBJ2-1
D: -
V: TRBV6-5
CDR3: CASSPTGNEQFF
DNA: TGTGCCAGCAGCCCCACCGGCAATGAGCAGTTCTTC

size: -
J: TRBJ2-7
D: TRBD2
V: TRBV7-2
CDR3: CASSLAFQRDNYEQYF
DNA: TGTGCCAGCAGCTTAGCGTTCCAGCGGGATAACTACGAGCAGTACTTC

size: once
J: TRBJ2-2
D: -
V: TRBV10-3
CDR3: CAISEGGAGTGELFF
DNA: TGTGCCATCAGTGAAGGGGGGGCGGGCACCGGGGAGCTGTTTTTT